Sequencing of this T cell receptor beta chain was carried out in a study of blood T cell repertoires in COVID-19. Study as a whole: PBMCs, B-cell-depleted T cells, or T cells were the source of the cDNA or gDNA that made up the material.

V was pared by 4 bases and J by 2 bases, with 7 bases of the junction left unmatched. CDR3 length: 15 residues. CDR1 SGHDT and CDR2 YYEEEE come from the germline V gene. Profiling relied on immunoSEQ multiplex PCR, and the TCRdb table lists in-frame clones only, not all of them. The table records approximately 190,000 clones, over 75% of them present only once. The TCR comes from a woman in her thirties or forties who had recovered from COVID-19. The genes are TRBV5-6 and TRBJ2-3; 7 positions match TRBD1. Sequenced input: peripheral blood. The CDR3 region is CASSQQGTITDTQYF. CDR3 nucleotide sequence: TGTGCCAGCAGCCAACAGGGGACGATCACAGATACGCAGTATTTT.